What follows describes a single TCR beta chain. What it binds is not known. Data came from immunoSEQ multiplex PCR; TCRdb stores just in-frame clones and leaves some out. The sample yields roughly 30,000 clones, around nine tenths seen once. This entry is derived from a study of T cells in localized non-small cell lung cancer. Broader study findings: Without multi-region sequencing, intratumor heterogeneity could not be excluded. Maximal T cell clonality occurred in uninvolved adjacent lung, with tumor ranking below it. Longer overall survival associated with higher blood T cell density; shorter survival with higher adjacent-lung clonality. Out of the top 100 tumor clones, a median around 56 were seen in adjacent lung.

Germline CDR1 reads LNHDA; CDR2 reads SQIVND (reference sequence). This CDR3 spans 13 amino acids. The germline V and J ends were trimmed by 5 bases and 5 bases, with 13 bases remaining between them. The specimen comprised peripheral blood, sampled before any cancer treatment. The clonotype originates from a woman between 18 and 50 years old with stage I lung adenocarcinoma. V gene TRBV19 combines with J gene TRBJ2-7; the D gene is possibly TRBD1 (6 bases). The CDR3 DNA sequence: TGTGCCAGTAGTTCCCAGGGGTTCCACGAGCAGTACTTC. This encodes CASSSQGFHEQYF. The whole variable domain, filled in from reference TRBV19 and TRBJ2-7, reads DGGITQSPKYLFRKEGQNVTLSCEQNLNHDAMYWYRQDPGQGLRLIYYSQIVNDFQKGDIAEGYSVSREKKESFPLTVTSAQKNPTAFYLCASSSQGFHEQYFGPGTRLTVT.